The 30 T cell receptor beta chains below come from one sample, sequenced in a study of memory CD4+ T cells and cytomegalovirus serostatus. Assay: immunoSEQ multiplex PCR; the TCRdb copy retains only in-frame clones and omits some. Of approximately 47,000 clones in the sample, 78% were seen once. The sort gate was single viable CD3+CD4+CD8-CD45RO+ cells for memory CD4+ T cells. The material sequenced was memory CD4+ T cells from blood. The source is an adult in good health and CMV-seronegative.

This clone appeared a few times. The chain recombines TRBV18 with TRBJ1-1; TRBD1 matches at 11 bases. Germline V gene sequence: CDR1 KGHSH, CDR2 LQKENI. Trimming removed 8 bases from V and 4 bases from J; junction bases left unmatched: 3. CDR3 length: 13 amino acids. In DNA, the CDR3 is TGTGCCAGCGAGGGACAGGGGGGCACTGAAGCTTTCTTT. Amino acid sequence: CASEGQGGTEAFF. The variable domain in full, with the rest retrieved from reference TRBV18 and TRBJ1-1, is NAGVMQNPRHLVRRRGQEARLRCSPMKGHSHVYWYRQLPEEGLKFMVYLQKENIIDESGMPKERFSAEFPKEGPSILRIQQVVRGDSAAYFCASEGQGGTEAFFGQGTRLTVV.

The J gene is TRBJ2-1, the V gene TRBV9; 10 bases align to TRBD2. The CDR3 runs 15 residues. V lost 3 bases, J lost 5 bases, and 5 bases stayed unmatched. Looked up from germline, CDR1 is SGDLS and CDR2 is YYNGEE. The CDR3 loop reads CASSGASGGDNEQFF. The CDR3 bases are TGTGCCAGCAGCGGAGCTAGCGGGGGTGACAATGAGCAGTTCTTC.

A single count supports this clone. This sequence joins TRBV6-1 and TRBJ1-1, with D perhaps matching TRBD1 (6 bases). Trimming took 4 bases from V and 4 from J, leaving 16 bases between them. This CDR3 is built from 15 residues. Germline V gene sequence: CDR1 MNHNS, CDR2 SASEGT. Here the CDR3 reads CASSGYRAGGTEAFF. In nucleotides, the CDR3 is TGTGCCAGCAGTGGATACAGGGCGGGGGGCACTGAAGCTTTCTTT.

The V call is TRBV30, the J call TRBJ1-2; TRBD1 aligns across 7 bases. CDR1 GTSNPN and CDR2 SVGIG come from the germline V gene (reference sequence). After removal of 3 bases from V and 4 bases from J, the junction contained 5 bases not matched to a gene. CDR3 length equals 13 residues. The chain's CDR3 is CAWRRDRPYGYTF. For the CDR3, the DNA is TGTGCCTGGAGGAGGGACAGACCCTATGGCTACACCTTC.

The rearrangement uses TRBV2 and TRBJ2-7, with D perhaps given as TRBD1 or TRBD2 (5 bases each). V lost 3 bases to trimming and J lost 0 bases, with 15 bases between them. This CDR3 contains 16 residues. In germline, CDR1 is SNHLY, CDR2 FYNNEI. The CDR3 loop is CASSDSPGPGSYEQYF. The CDR3 DNA reads TGTGCCAGCAGTGATTCCCCGGGACCGGGCTCCTACGAGCAGTACTTC.

The V gene is TRBV29-1, the J gene TRBJ1-1; D possibly corresponds to TRBD1 (5 bases). Germline V gives CDR1 SQVTM, CDR2 ANQGSEA. CDR3 length: 14 residues. The V end was cut by 6 bases, the J end by 3 bases, with 17 bases between. The CDR3 loop is CSVQEGGVHTEAFF. DNA for the CDR3: TGCAGCGTCCAAGAGGGAGGGGTGCACACTGAAGCTTTCTTT.

The chain uses TRBV9 and TRBJ2-7, with D perhaps matching TRBD2 (8 bases). Per the germline V gene, CDR1 is SGDLS and CDR2 is YYNGEE. Trimming removed 4 bases at V and 3 bases at J, with 23 bases between. The CDR3 loop spans 17 amino acids. The CDR3 reads CASSQQDRVLAGYEQYF. CDR3 coding DNA: TGTGCCAGCAGCCAGCAAGACAGGGTTCTAGCGGGCTACGAGCAGTACTTC.

This chain connects TRBV18 to TRBJ2-7, with a possible D match to TRBD2 (6 bases). Germline V CDR1 and CDR2: KGHSH, LQKENI. CDR3 length equals 17 residues. V lost 3 bases and J 0 bases, leaving 18 bases between the germline ends. Written as DNA, the CDR3 is TGTGCCAGCTCACCGGGACTGAGAACCCTTCCCTCCTACGAGCAGTACTTC. Translating it yields CASSPGLRTLPSYEQYF.

About this clone: In the same sample, other DNA sequences code for this CDR3. The V gene is TRBV10-3, the J gene TRBJ2-7, with TRBD1 matching 8 bases. V shed 4 bases, J shed 0 bases, and the junction held 5 bases outside the gene matches. Germline assignment: CDR1 ENHRY and CDR2 SYGVKD. The CDR3 contains 15 residues. CDR3 region: CAISGGQGSSYEQYF. The CDR3 region has the DNA TGTGCCATCAGTGGAGGACAGGGCAGCTCCTACGAGCAGTACTTC.

This clone is judged medium-sized. V is TRBV28 and J is TRBJ1-1, with 7 positions matching TRBD1. This CDR3 is 16 amino acids long. Germline V lookup: CDR1 MDHEN, CDR2 SYDVKM. The trim removed 5 bases at V and 3 bases at J, leaving 12 bases unmatched. This chain's CDR3 is CASSARQGLRDTEAFF. The DNA of the CDR3 is TGTGCCAGCAGTGCCCGACAGGGCCTCCGAGACACTGAAGCTTTCTTT. Combining the CDR3 with reference TRBV28 and TRBJ1-1 gives the whole variable domain DVKVTQSSRYLVKRTGEKVFLECVQDMDHENMFWYRQDPGLGLRLIYFSYDVKMKEKGDIPEGYSVSREKKERFSLILESASTNQTSMYLCASSARQGLRDTEAFFGQGTRLTVV.

CDR3 sequence reads: CASGLANTGELFF. Here the CDR3 DNA reads TGTGCCAGCGGTCTAGCGAACACCGGGGAGCTGTTTTTT. The rearrangement uses TRBV9 and TRBJ2-2; no reliable D call. This CDR3 has 13 residues. V dropped 7 bases and J dropped 0 bases, with 7 bases sitting between them. Germline CDR1 is SGDLS and CDR2 is YYNGEE.

This chain uses TRBV6-1 with TRBJ2-1; D may be TRBD1 (6 bases). CDR3 length equals 14 residues. The V gene lost 5 bases and the J gene lost 6 bases, with 14 bases spanning the gap. CDR1 is MNHNS, CDR2 SASEGT, per germline. The CDR3 sequence is CASSTGNSGNEQFF. The CDR3 coding sequence is TGTGCCAGCAGTACAGGGAATTCAGGCAATGAGCAGTTCTTC.

This chain uses TRBV9 with TRBJ1-5; D is uncertain. Germline CDR1 is SGDLS and CDR2 is YYNGEE. The CDR3 runs to 12 residues. V dropped 2 bases and J dropped 8 bases, with 8 bases sitting between them. CDR3 loop: CASSVPREPQHF. The CDR3 DNA reads as TGTGCCAGCAGCGTTCCCCGGGAGCCCCAGCATTTT.

This clone was counted a few times. The chain employs TRBV9 and TRBJ1-1; 9 bases are a match to TRBD1. The length of the CDR3 is 15 residues. J was trimmed by 3 bases and V by 4 bases; bases with no gene match: 7. CDR1 is SGDLS and CDR2 is YYNGEE in the germline V gene. The CDR3 nucleotides are TGTGCCAGCAGCCCCCGGACAGGGGAATACACTGAAGCTTTCTTT. It is translated as CASSPRTGEYTEAFF.

This sequence joins TRBV7-8 and TRBJ1-2; D unclear. CDR1 is SGHVS and CDR2 is FQNEAQ in the germline V gene. The CDR3 contains 12 residues. V was shortened by 3 bases and J by 6 bases, with 8 bases between the two germline ends. The CDR3, as DNA: TGTGCCAGCAGCTTCTCGAGGAATGGCTACACCTTC. The encoded protein is CASSFSRNGYTF.

The chain couples TRBV6-1 to TRBJ1-5, with D unresolved. V was trimmed by 8 bases and J by 9 bases, leaving 11 bases between them. This CDR3 comprises 11 residues. The V gene's germline CDR1 is MNHNS and CDR2 SASEGT. The CDR3: CASGSEGPQHF. CDR3 DNA: TGTGCCAGCGGCTCAGAGGGGCCCCAGCATTTT.

The chain is built from TRBV29-1 and TRBJ2-7, with D possibly matching TRBD1 (5 bases). Trimming removed 4 bases from V and 3 bases from J, with 13 bases in between. Germline V gene data show CDR1 as SQVTM and CDR2 as ANQGSEA. The CDR3 is 13 amino acids. Written as DNA, the CDR3 is TGCAGCGTTGGCGCAGGGAAGAACTACGAGCAGTACTTC. Protein sequence: CSVGAGKNYEQYF.

V is TRBV5-5 and J is TRBJ2-7; 7 positions agree with TRBD2. The CDR3 totals 16 residues. Germline V CDR1 and CDR2: SGHKS, YYEKEE (reference sequence). The junction had 8 bases not matched to a gene; V was cut back by 2 bases and J by 0 bases. CDR3 DNA sequence: TGTGCCAGCAGCTTCGGCGGGAGCCAATCCTCCTACGAGCAGTACTTC. It is translated as CASSFGGSQSSYEQYF.

The chain has TRBV29-1 and TRBJ1-2; D remains unclear. Germline V gene data show CDR1 as SQVTM and CDR2 as ANQGSEA. V dropped 1 base and J dropped 7 bases, with 10 bases sitting between them. The CDR3 runs to 12 residues. The CDR3 DNA reads TGCAGCGTTGAAGTGGGTAACGGTGGCTACACCTTC. As protein: CSVEVGNGGYTF.

This clone occurred a few times. The chain joins TRBV7-2 to TRBJ2-7, with D unresolved. The CDR3 has 14 residues. V dropped 2 bases and J dropped 1 base, with 9 bases sitting between them. From germline, CDR1 is SGHTA and CDR2 FQGNSA. CDR3 residues: CASSLMKGSYEQYF. Written as DNA, the CDR3 is TGTGCCAGCAGCTTAATGAAGGGTTCCTACGAGCAGTACTTC.

The J gene is TRBJ2-1, the V gene TRBV5-4; D is ambiguous. This CDR3 spans 13 amino acids. Germline V gives CDR1 SGHNT, CDR2 YYREEE (reference sequence). The V end was cut by 1 base, the J end by 6 bases, with 8 bases between. CDR3 sequence reads: CASSLRSFNEQFF. CDR3 DNA sequence: TGTGCCAGCAGCTTGAGGAGTTTCAATGAGCAGTTCTTC.

The chain couples TRBV5-6 to TRBJ2-7; 9 bases match TRBD1. This CDR3 has 16 amino acids. The V gene's germline CDR1 is SGHDT and CDR2 YYEEEE. Trimming removed 3 bases from V and 5 bases from J; junction bases left unmatched: 12. CDR3 bases: TGTGCCAGCAGCTACCCCACCGGGACAGGGAACCACGAGCAGTACTTC. This sequence encodes CASSYPTGTGNHEQYF.

The chain uses TRBV5-1 and TRBJ2-3; the match to TRBD2 covers 10 bases. V shed 0 bases and J 6 bases; nucleotides not matched to a gene: 10. The germline V gene encodes CDR1 SGHRS and CDR2 YFSETQ. The CDR3 has 17 residues. The CDR3 DNA reads TGCGCCAGCAGCTTGGCTAGTAGCGGGAGGTCGCGGGATACGCAGTATTTT. This codes for CASSLASSGRSRDTQYF.

The rearrangement links TRBV6-6 to TRBJ2-7, with 11 bases identical to TRBD2. Unmatched junction bases numbered 5, after V lost 3 bases and J lost 4 bases. CDR3 length equals 15 residues. The germline V gene has CDR1 MNHNY and CDR2 SVGAGI (reference sequence). This CDR3 is CASSYTSGSMYEQYF. The CDR3 region has the DNA TGTGCCAGCAGTTATACTAGCGGGAGTATGTACGAGCAGTACTTC.

This chain links TRBV21-1 with TRBJ2-5. TRBV21-1 is a listed pseudogene. The CDR3 runs 10 residues. The CDR3 coding sequence is TGTGCCAGCAGAAAAGAGACCCAGTACTTC. As protein: CASRKETQYF.

The chain is built from TRBV28 and TRBJ2-5; D is perhaps TRBD1 or TRBD2 (5 bases each). Trimming took off 7 bases at V and 3 bases at J, with 15 bases between the two ends. This CDR3 comprises 14 residues. The germline V gene encodes CDR1 MDHEN and CDR2 SYDVKM. CDR3 sequence reads: CASTSKGREETQYF. The CDR3 bases are TGTGCCAGCACCTCTAAGGGGCGGGAAGAGACCCAGTACTTC.

This rearrangement joins TRBV4-1 to TRBJ2-7, with D maybe TRBD2 (6 bases). Germline CDR1 MGHRA, CDR2 YSYEKL. The CDR3 is 15 amino acids. Trimming stripped 2 bases from V and 0 bases from J, with 11 bases between. CDR3 nucleotide sequence: TGCGCCAGCAGCCAACCCCGGGAGAACTCCTACGAGCAGTACTTC. Amino acid sequence: CASSQPRENSYEQYF.

This sequence joins TRBV2 and TRBJ2-1; D possibly corresponds to TRBD2 (5 bases). The V and J ends lost 2 bases and 7 bases respectively, with 18 bases between them. This CDR3 spans 16 amino acids. CDR1 and CDR2 from the germline V gene are SNHLY and FYNNEI. CDR3 sequence reads: CASSEWGVSLGNEQFF. The CDR3 DNA reads as TGTGCCAGCAGTGAATGGGGAGTTTCCCTAGGGAATGAGCAGTTCTTC.

V gene TRBV25-1 combines with J gene TRBJ2-1, with D unresolved. Trimming left V 4 bases short and J 7 bases short, with 17 bases between. The V gene's germline CDR1 is MGHDK and CDR2 SYGVNS. This CDR3 has 15 residues. DNA for the CDR3: TGTGCCAGCAGTGGGGCCATTCTATCTGGGAATGAGCAGTTCTTC. Amino acid sequence: CASSGAILSGNEQFF.

V and J are TRBV6-5 and TRBJ2-5; 10 bases match TRBD1. Germline lookup yields CDR1 MNHEY and CDR2 SVGAGI. This CDR3 comprises 15 residues. Trimming at V came to 6 bases and at J to 3 bases, leaving 7 bases not matched to a gene. The CDR3 spells CASRPGQGGKETQYF. CDR3 bases: TGTGCCAGCAGACCCGGACAGGGGGGAAAAGAGACCCAGTACTTC.